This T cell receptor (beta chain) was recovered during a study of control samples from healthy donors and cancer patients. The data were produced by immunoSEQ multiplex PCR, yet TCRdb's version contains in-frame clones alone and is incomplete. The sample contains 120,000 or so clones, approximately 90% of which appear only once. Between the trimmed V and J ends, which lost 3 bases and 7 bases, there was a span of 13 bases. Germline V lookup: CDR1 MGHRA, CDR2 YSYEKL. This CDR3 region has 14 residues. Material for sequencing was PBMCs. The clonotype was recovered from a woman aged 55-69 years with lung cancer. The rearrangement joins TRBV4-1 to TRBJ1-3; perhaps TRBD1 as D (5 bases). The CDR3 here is CASSQGWGRNTIYF. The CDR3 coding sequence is TGCGCCAGCAGCCAGGGATGGGGCAGGAACACCATATATTTT.